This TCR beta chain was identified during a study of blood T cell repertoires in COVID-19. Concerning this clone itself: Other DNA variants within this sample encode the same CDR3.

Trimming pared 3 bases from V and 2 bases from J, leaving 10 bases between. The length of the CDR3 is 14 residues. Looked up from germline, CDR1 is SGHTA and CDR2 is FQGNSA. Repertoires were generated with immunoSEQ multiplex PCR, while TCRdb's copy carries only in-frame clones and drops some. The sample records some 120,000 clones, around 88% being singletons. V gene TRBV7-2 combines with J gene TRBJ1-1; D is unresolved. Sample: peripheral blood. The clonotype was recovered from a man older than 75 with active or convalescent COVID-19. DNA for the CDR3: TGTGCCAGCAGCTTCCGGACTCCTAACACTGAAGCTTTCTTT. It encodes CASSFRTPNTEAFF.